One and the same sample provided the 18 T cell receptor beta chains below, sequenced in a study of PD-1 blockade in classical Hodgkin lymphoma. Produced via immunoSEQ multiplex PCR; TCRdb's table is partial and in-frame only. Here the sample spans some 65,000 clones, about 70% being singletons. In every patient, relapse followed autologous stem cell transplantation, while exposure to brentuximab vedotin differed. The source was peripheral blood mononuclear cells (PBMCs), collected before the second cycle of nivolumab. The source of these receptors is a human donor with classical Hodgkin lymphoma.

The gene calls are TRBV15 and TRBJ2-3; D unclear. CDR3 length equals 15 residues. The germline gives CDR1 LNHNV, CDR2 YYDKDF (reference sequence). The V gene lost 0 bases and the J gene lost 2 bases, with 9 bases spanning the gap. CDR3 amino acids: CATSRETGFTDTQYF. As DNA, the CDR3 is TGTGCCACCAGCAGAGAAACTGGATTCACAGATACGCAGTATTTT.

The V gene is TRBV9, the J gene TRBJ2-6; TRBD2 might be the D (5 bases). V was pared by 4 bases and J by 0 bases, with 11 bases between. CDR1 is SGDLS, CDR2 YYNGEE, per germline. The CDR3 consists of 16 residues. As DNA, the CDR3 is TGTGCCAGCAGCTCAGCGGACCACTCTGGGGCCAACGTCCTGACTTTC. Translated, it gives CASSSADHSGANVLTF.

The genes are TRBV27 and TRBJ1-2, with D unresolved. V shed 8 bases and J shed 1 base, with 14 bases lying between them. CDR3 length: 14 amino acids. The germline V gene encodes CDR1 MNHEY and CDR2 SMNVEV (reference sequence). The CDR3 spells CASGRGGVNYGYTF. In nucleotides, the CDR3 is TGTGCCAGCGGAAGAGGAGGAGTTAACTATGGCTACACCTTC.

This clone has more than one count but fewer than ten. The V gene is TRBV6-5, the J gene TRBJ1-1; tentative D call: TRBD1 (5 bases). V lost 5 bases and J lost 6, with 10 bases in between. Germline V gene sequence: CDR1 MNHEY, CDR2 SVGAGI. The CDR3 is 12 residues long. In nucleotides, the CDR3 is TGTGCCAGCAGTCAGGGTTACGCTGAAGCTTTCTTT. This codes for CASSQGYAEAFF.

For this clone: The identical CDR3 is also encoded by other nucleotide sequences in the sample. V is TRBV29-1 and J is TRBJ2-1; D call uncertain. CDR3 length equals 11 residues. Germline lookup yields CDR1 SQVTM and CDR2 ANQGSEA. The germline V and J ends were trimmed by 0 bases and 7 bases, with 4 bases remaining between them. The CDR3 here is CSVEEGNEQFF. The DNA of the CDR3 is TGCAGCGTTGAAGAAGGGAATGAGCAGTTCTTC.

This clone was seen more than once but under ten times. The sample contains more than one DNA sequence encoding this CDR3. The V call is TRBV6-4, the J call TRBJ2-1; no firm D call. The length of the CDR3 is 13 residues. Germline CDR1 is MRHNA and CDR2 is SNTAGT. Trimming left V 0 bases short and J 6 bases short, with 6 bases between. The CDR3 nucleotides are TGTGCCAGCAGTGACTCGGGTAGCAATGAGCAGTTCTTC. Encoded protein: CASSDSGSNEQFF.

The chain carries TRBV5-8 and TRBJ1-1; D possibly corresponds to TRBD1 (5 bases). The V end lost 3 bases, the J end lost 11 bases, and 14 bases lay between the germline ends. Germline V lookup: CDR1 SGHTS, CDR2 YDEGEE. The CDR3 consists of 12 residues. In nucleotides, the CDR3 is TGTGCCAGCAGCTGGGGCGGAGGGGCCGCTTTCTTT. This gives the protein CASSWGGGAAFF.

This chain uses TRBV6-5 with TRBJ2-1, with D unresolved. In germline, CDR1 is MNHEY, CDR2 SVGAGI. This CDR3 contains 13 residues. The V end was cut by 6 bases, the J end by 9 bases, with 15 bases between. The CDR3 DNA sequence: TGTGCCAGCAGCCCTCGGAGCGTGGGTGAGCAGTTCTTC. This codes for CASSPRSVGEQFF.

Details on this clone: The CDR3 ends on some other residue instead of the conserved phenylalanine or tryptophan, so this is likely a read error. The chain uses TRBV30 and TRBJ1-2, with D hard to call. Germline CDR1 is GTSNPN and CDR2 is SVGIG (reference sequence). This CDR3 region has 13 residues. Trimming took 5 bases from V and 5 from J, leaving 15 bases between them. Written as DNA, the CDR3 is TGTGCCTGGGGGAGAGGGCTTGAATATGGCTACACCCTC. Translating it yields CAWGRGLEYGYTL.

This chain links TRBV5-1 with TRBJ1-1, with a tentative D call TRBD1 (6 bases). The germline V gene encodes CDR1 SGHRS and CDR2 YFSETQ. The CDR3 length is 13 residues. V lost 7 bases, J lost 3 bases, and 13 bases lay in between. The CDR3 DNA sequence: TGCGCCAGCCACAGGGAGGCGGACACTGAAGCTTTCTTT. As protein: CASHREADTEAFF.

CDR3 sequence: CASSQEVAGYTF. In DNA form, the CDR3 reads TGCGCCAGCAGCCAAGAGGTTGCGGGCTACACCTTC. The rearrangement joins TRBV4-1 to TRBJ1-2; D is undetermined. CDR3 length equals 12 residues. The V end lost 0 bases, the J end lost 8 bases, and 7 bases lay between the germline ends. Germline CDR1 is MGHRA and CDR2 is YSYEKL.

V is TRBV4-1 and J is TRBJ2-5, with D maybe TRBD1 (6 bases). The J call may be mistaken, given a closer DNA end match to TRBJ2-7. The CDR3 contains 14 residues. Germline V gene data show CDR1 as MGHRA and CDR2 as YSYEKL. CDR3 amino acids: CASSQVNRDPEQYF. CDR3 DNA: TGCGCCAGCAGCCAAGTCAACAGGGACCCCGAGCAGTACTTC.

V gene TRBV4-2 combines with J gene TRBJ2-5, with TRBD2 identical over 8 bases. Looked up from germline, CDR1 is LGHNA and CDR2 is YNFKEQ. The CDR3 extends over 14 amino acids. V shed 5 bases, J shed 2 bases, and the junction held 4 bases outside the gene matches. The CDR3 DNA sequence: TGTGCCAGCAGCTTTAGCGGGAATCAAGAGACCCAGTACTTC. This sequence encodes CASSFSGNQETQYF.

The CDR3 bases are TGTGCCAGCAGCTTGGACGACTGGGAGGAGCTGTTTTTT. Translation gives CASSLDDWEELFF. The rearrangement joins TRBV5-6 to TRBJ2-2, with no clear D. The CDR3 contains 13 residues. Trimming took off 0 bases at V and 10 bases at J, with 10 bases between the two ends. Germline V gives CDR1 SGHDT, CDR2 YYEEEE. Filled out from reference TRBV5-6 and TRBJ2-2, the complete variable domain reads DAGVTQSPTHLIKTRGQQVTLRCSPKSGHDTVSWYQQALGQGPQFIFQYYEEEERQRGNFPDRFSGHQFPNYSSELNVNALLLGDSALYLCASSLDDWEELFFGEGSRLTVL.

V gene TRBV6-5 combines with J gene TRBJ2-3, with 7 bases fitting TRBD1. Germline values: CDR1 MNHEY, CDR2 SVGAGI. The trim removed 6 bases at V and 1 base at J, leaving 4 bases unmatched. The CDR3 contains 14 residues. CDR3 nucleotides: TGTGCCAGCAGCTCCGGACAGGGCACAGATACGCAGTATTTT. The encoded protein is CASSSGQGTDTQYF.

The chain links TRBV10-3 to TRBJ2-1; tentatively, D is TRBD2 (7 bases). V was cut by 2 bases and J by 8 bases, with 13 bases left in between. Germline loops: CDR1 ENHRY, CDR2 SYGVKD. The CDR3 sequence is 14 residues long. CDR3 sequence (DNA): TGTGCCATCAGTGAGAGGGAGGGGGGTGATGAGCAGTTCTTC. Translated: CAISEREGGDEQFF.

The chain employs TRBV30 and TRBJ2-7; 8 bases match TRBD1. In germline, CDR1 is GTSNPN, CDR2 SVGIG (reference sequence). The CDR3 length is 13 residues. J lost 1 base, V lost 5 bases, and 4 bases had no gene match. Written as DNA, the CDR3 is TGTGCCTGGCTTCGACAGGGGTCCTACGAGCAGTACTTC. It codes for CAWLRQGSYEQYF.

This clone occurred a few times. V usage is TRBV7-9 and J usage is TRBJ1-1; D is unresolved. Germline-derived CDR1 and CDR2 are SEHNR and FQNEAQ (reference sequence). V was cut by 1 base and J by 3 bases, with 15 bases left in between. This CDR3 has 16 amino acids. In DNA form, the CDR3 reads TGTGCCAGCAGCTTAGGACTGTCTGGGTGGGACACTGAAGCTTTCTTT. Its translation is CASSLGLSGWDTEAFF.